The next 7 T cell receptor beta chains were all read from a single sample in a study of regulatory T cells in long-lasting Graves disease. iRepertoire HTBI primers and Arm-PCR of CDR3 regions built TCR beta libraries. From the multiplex PCR reads, TCRdb called clonotypes with MiXCR, one entry per CDR3 protein. The sample has 500,000 or so distinct CDR3 sequences, 15% to 20% seen once; the top ten hold 9.5% to 15%. Time point denoted: newly diagnosed GD, antithyroid drugs for less than 3 months. RNA extracted from PBMCs served as the sequencing template. In addition, the sample was reused for a study of T cells in Graves' hyperthyroidism and ophthalmopathy.

The sequencing here drew on peripheral blood mononuclear cells (PBMCs), taken at new diagnosis, from a patient treated with antithyroid drugs. Every receptor here comes from a middle-aged man with Graves disease.

This chain connects TRBV7-9 to TRBJ1-2; D unresolved. Trimming removed 5 bases at V and 0 bases at J, with 7 bases between. From germline, CDR1 is SEHNR and CDR2 FQNEAQ (reference sequence). This CDR3 contains 13 residues. Here the CDR3 reads CASSPTTNYGYTF. The CDR3 DNA sequence: TGTGCCAGCAGCCCTACCACTAACTATGGCTACACCTTC.

In this sample, this clonotype turned up a few times. At one of its ends the junction is not consistent with the germline gene, which may arise from a read error. V is TRBV6-2 or TRBV6-3 and J is TRBJ1-1; no clear D. The CDR3 consists of 8 residues. Germline V lookup: CDR1 MNHEY, CDR2 SVGEGT. The DNA of the CDR3 is TGTGCCAGTGAAGGACCGTCCTTT. Amino acid sequence: CASEGPSF.

This clonotype was detected ten times or more. This rearrangement joins TRBV6-1 to TRBJ2-2; no definite D call. This CDR3 is built from 13 residues. Germline CDR1 and CDR2: MNHNS and SASEGT. The V and J ends lost 8 bases and 5 bases respectively, with 12 bases between them. The CDR3: CASRWHFTGELFF. CDR3 in DNA: TGTGCCAGCCGGTGGCACTTTACCGGGGAGCTGTTTTTT.

There are many counts of this clonotype. V gene TRBV28 combines with J gene TRBJ1-5; D call uncertain. The germline V and J ends were trimmed by 7 bases and 0 bases, with 16 bases remaining between them. Per germline, CDR1 MDHEN and CDR2 SYDVKM. The CDR3 consists of 16 residues. This chain's CDR3 is CASNGSGRYSNQPQHF. In DNA form, the CDR3 reads TGTGCCAGCAACGGATCTGGGAGATATAGCAATCAGCCCCAGCATTTT.

The chain combines TRBV3-1 with TRBJ2-3, with TRBD1 as a possible D gene (6 bases). The germline V gene has CDR1 LGHDT and CDR2 YNNKEL (reference sequence). V was clipped by 6 bases and J by 0 bases, with 16 bases between them. This CDR3 comprises 16 residues. This CDR3 is CASSEAWGLSTDTQYF. The CDR3 DNA follows: TGTGCCAGCAGTGAAGCGTGGGGGCTGAGCACAGATACGCAGTATTTT.

V usage is TRBV29-1 and J usage is TRBJ2-6; D possibly uses TRBD1 or TRBD2 (6 bases each). Deletions cut 1 base from V and 2 bases from J, with 9 bases between. This CDR3 comprises 15 residues. Germline CDR1 and CDR2: SQVTM and ANQGSEA. The DNA of the CDR3 is TGCAGCGTTGAAGGGAGGGGGGCTGGGGCCAACGTCCTGACTTTC. This encodes CSVEGRGAGANVLTF.

The sample holds many counts of this clonotype. The rearrangement uses TRBV20-1 and TRBJ2-1; D ambiguous. V lost 3 bases, J lost 9 bases, and 9 bases lay in between. Germline CDR1 reads DFQATT; CDR2 reads SNEGSKA (reference sequence). The CDR3 has 11 residues. The CDR3 bases are TGCAGTGCTAGCTGTACCCTTGAGCAGTTCTTC. Its protein is CSASCTLEQFF.